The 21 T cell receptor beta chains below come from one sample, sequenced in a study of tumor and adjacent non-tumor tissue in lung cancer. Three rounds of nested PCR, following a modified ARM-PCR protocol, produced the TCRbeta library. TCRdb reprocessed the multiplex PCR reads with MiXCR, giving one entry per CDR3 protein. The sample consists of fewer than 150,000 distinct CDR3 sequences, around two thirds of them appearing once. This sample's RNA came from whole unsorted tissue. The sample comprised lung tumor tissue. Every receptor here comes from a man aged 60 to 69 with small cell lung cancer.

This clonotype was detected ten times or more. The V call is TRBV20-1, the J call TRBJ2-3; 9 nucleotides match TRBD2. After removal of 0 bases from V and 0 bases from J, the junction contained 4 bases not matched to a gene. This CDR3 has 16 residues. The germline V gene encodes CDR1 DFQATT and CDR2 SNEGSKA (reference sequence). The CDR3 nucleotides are TGCAGTGCTAGAGATCCTACTAGCGGGAGCACAGATACGCAGTATTTT. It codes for CSARDPTSGSTDTQYF.

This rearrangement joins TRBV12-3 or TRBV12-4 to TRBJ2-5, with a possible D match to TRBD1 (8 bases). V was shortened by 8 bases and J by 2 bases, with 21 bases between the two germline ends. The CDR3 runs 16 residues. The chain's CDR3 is CASCVKQGGGQETQYF. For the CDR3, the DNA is TGTGCCAGCTGTGTGAAACAGGGGGGGGGGCAAGAGACCCAGTACTTC.

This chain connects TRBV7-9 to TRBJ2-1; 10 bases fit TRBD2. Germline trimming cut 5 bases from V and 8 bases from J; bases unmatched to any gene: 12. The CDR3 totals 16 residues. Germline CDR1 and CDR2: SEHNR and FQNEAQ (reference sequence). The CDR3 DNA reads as TGTGCCAGCAGCCCTCTACAGCGGGAGGGCCAGGATGAGCAGTTCTTC. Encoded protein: CASSPLQREGQDEQFF.

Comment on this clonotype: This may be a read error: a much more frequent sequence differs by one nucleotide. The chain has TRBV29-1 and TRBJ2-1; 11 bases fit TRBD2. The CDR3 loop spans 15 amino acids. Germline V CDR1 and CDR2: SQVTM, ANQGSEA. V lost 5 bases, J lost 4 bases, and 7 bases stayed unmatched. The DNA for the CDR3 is TGCAGCGTTAAGGACCGACTAGCGGGGTACAATGAGCAGTTCTTC. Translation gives CSVKDRLAGYNEQFF.

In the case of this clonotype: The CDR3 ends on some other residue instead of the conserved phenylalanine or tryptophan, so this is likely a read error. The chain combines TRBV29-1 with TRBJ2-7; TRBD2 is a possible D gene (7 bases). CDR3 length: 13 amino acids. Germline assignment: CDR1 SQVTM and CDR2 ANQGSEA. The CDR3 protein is CSIEGGAIYEQYS. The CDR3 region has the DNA TGCAGCATTGAAGGGGGGGCCATCTACGAGCAGTACTCC.

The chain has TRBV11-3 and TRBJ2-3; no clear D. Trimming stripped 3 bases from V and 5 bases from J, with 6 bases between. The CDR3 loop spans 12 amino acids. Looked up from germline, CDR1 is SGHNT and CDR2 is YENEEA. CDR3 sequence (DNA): TGTGCCAGCAGCTTCTCTGTAGATACGCAGTATTTT. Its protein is CASSFSVDTQYF.

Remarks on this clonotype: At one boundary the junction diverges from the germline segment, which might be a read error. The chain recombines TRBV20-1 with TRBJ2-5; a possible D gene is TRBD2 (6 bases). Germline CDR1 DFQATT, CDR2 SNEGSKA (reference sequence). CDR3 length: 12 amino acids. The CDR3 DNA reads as TGTAGTGTCTCGGGACTGGTAGCGACCCAGTACTTC. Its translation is CSVSGLVATQYF.

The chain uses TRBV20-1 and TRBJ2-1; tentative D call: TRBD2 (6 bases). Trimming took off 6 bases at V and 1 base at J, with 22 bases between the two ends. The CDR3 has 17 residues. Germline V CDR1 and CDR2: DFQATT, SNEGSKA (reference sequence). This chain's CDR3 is CSAGTTGGTVSYNEQFF. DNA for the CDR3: TGCAGTGCCGGAACGACTGGCGGGACTGTTTCCTACAATGAGCAGTTCTTC.

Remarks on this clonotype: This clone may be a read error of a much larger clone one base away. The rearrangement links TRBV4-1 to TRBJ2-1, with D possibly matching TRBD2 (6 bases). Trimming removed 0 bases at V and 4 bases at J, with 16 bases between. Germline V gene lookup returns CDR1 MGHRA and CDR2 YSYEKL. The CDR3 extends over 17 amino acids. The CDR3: CASSQEEAGGGYNEQFF. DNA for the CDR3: TGCGCCAGCAGCCAAGAAGAGGCCGGTGGGGGGTACAATGAGCAGTTCTTC.

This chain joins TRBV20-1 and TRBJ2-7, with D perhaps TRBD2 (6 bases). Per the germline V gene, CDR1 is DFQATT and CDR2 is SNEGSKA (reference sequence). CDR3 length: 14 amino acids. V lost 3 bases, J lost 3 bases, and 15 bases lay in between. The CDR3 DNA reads TGCAGTGCTAGGCTGGCTAGCGAAAGCTACGAGCAGTACTTC. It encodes CSARLASESYEQYF.

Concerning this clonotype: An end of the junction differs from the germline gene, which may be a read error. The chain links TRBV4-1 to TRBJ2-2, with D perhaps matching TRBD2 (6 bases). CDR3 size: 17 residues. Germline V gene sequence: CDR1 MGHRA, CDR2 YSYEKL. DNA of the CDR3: TGCGCCAGCAGCCAAGATAGAGGAGGGGCGGGCACCGCGGAGCTGTTTTTT. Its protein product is CASSQDRGGAGTAELFF.

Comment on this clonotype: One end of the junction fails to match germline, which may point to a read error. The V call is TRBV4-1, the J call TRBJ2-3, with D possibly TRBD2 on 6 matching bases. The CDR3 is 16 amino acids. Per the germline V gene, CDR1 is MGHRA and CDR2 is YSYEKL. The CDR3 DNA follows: TGCGCCAGCACCCAAGATGGCGGAACTAGCATAGATACGCAGTATTTT. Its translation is CASTQDGGTSIDTQYF.

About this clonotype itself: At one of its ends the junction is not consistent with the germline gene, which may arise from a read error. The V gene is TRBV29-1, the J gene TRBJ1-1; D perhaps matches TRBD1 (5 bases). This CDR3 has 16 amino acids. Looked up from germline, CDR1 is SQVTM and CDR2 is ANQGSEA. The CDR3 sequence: CSVGQTAGHKGTEAFF. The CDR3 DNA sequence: TGTAGCGTAGGCCAAACGGCAGGCCACAAGGGGACTGAAGCTTTCTTT.

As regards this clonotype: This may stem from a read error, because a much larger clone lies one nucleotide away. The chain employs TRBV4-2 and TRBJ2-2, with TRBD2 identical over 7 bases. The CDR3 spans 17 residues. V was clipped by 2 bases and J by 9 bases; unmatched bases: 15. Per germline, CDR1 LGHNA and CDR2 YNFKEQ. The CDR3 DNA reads TGTGCCAGCAGCCAACGGAGCGGGACGGAGGTTGCCCGGGAGCTGTTTTTT. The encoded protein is CASSQRSGTEVARELFF.

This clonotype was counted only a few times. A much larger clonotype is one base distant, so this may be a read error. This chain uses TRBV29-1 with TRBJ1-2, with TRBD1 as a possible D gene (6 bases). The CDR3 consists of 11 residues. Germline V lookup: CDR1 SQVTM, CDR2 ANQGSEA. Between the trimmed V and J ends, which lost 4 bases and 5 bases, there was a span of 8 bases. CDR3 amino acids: CSVGQGYGYTF. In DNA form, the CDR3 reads TGCAGCGTTGGGCAGGGGTATGGCTACACCTTC.

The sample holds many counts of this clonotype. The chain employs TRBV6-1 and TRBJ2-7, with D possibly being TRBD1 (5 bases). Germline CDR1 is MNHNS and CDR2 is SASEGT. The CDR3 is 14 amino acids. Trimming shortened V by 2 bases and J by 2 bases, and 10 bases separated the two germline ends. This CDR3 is CASSESAGTYEQYV. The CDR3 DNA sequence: TGTGCCAGCAGTGAATCTGCAGGGACCTACGAGCAGTACGTC.

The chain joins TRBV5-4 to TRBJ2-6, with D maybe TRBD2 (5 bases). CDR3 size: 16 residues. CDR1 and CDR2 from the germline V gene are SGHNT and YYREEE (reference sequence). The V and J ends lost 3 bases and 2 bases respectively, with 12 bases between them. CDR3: CASSSVGNTGANVLTF. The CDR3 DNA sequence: TGTGCCAGCAGCTCAGTCGGGAATACTGGGGCCAACGTCCTGACTTTC.

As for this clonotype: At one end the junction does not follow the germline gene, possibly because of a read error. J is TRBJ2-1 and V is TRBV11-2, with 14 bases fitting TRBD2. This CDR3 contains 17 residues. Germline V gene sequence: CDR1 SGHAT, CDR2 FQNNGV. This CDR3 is CASNMGLAGEGRREQFF. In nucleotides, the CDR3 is TGTGCCAGCAACATGGGACTAGCGGGAGAAGGTCGGCGCGAGCAATTCTTC.

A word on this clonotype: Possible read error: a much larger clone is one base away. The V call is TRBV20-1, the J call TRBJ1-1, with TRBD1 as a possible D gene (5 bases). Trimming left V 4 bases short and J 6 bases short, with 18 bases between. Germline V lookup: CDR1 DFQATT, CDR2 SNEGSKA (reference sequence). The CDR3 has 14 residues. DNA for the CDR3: TGCAGTGCTATATCGGGACGGCTAACATCTGAAGCTTTCTTT. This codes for CSAISGRLTSEAFF.

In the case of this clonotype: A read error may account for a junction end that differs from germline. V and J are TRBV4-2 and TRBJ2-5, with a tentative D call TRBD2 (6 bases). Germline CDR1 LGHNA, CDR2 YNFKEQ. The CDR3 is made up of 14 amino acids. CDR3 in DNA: TGTGCCGGCAGGCAAGCGGGTGGGCAAGAGACCCAGTACTTC. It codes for CAGRQAGGQETQYF.

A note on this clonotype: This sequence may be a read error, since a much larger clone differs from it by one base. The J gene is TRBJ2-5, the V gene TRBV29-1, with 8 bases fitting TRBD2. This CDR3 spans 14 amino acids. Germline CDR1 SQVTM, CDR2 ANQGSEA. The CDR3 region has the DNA TGCAACGCCACTCGGGGGGGCTCGGGGGAGACCCAGTACTTC. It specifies CNATRGGSGETQYF.